This T cell receptor (beta chain) was observed in a study of technical replicates of blood from a handful of donors (dated by TCRdb to about 2017). Remarks on this clone: Which antigen it targets is not known. No base quality values were provided; no much bigger clone lies one nucleotide off.

Inclusive of the bounding cysteine and phenylalanine, the CDR3 is 14 residues long. Here the CDR3 DNA is all that survives: 42 bases in frame from base 1. CDR1 and CDR2 were assigned from the germline V gene as ENHRY and SYGVKD. The junction carries 19 bases between V and J, which are trimmed by 11 bases and 2 bases respectively. Library creation used the immunoSEQ multiplex PCR assay. As stored in TCRdb, this immuneACCESS dataset retains in-frame rearrangements with V and J assigned. A fraction of the clones does not appear; measured against another copy, unresolved V genes explain less than half of the discrepancy, and the remainder lacks a known reason. The sample includes some 94,000 clones, with about 95% observed a single time. 0.3% to 0.35% of the sample is held by the ten biggest clonotypes.

Recombination linked TRBV10-3 to TRBJ2-7; TRBD1 is possibly the D segment (6 matching bases). The sample was T cells isolated from PBMCs. The TCR sequence derives from a human donor in good health. The nucleotide sequence is given as TGTGCCGGCTCATCAGAGGACAGTCCCTACGAGCAGTACTTC. Its translation is CAGSSEDSPYEQYF.